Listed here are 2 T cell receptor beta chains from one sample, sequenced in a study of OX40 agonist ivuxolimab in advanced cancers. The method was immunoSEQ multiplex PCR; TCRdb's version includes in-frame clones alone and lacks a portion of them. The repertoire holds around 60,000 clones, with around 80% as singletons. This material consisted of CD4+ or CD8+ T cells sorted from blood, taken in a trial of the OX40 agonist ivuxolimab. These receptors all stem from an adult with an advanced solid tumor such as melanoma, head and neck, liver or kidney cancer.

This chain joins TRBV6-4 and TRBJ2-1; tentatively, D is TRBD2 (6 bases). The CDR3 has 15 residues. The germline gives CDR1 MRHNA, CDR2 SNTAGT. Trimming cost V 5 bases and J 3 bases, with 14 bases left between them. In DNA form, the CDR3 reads TGTGCCAGCAGTTTGGACGGCGGGGTCTACAATGAGCAGTTCTTC. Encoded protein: CASSLDGGVYNEQFF.

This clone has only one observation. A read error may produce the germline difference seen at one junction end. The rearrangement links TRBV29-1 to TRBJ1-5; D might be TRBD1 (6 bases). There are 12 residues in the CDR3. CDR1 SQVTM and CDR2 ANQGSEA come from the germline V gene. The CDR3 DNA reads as TGCAGCGTAGGGGACACCAATCCGCCCCAGCATTTT. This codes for CSVGDTNPPQHF.